This TCR beta chain emerged from a study of cytomegalovirus exposure and HLA in healthy donors. Healthy donors of bone marrow made up the group. The PCR ran on 60 Vbeta and 13 Jbeta primers. Data came from immunoSEQ multiplex PCR; TCRdb stores just in-frame clones and leaves some out. This specimen shows roughly 120,000 clones; the ten leading clones hold around 2.7%. Germline V gene lookup returns CDR1 MDHEN and CDR2 SYDVKM. V shed 5 bases, J shed 1 base, and the junction held 7 bases outside the gene matches. The CDR3 sequence is 15 residues long. The V call is TRBV28, the J call TRBJ2-7, with 8 positions matching TRBD1. The sequence derives from a young man in good health and CMV-seronegative. The sequenced sample consisted of PBMCs. The CDR3 DNA is TGTGCCAGCAGTCCCAGACAGGGGAAGTCCTACGAGCAGTACTTC. Encoded protein: CASSPRQGKSYEQYF.